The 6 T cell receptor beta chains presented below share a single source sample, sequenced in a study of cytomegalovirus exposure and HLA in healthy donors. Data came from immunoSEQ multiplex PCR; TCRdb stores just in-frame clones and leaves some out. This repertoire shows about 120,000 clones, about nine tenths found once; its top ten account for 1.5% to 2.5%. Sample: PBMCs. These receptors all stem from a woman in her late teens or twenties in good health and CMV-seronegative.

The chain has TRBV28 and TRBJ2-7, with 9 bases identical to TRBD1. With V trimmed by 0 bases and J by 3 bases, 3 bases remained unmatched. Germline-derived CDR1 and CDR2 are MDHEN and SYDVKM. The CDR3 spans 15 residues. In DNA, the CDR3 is TGTGCCAGCAGTTTATGGCCGACAGGGGGCTACGAGCAGTACTTC. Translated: CASSLWPTGGYEQYF.

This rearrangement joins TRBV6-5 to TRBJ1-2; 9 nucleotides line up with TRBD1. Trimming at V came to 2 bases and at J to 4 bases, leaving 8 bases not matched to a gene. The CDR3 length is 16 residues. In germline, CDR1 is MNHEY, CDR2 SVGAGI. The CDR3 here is CASSYTGTGSSYGYTF. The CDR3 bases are TGTGCCAGCAGTTACACCGGGACAGGGAGTTCCTATGGCTACACCTTC.

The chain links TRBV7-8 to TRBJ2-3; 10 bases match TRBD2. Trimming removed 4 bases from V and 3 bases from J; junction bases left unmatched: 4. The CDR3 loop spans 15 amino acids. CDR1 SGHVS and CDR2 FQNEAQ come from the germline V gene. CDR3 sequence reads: CASSSGLARTDTQYF. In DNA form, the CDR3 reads TGTGCCAGCAGCTCGGGACTAGCGAGGACAGATACGCAGTATTTT. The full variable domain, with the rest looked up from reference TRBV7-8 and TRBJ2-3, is GAGVSQSPRYKVAKRGQDVALRCDPISGHVSLFWYQQALGQGPEFLTYFQNEAQLDKSGLPSDRFFAERPEGSVSTLKIQRTQQEDSAVYLCASSSGLARTDTQYFGPGTRLTVL.

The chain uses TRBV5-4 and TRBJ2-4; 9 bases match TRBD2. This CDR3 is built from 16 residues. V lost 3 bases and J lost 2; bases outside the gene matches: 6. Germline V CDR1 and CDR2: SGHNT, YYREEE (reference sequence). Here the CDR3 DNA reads TGTGCCAGCAGCTCGAAGAGCGGGAGGACCAAAAACATTCAGTACTTC. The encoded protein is CASSSKSGRTKNIQYF.

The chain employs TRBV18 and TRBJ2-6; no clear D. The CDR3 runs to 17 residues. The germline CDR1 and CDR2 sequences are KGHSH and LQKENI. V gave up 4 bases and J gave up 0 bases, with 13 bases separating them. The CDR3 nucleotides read TGTGCCAGCTCACTTTCTAGGTCCCACTCTGGGGCCAACGTCCTGACTTTC. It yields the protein CASSLSRSHSGANVLTF.

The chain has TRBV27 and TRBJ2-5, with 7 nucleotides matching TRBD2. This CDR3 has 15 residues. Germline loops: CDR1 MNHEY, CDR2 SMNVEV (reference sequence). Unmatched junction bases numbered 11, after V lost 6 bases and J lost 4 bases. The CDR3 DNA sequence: TGTGCCAGCAGCCTCCTGGGAGCGGGACTAGAGACCCAGTACTTC. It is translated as CASSLLGAGLETQYF.